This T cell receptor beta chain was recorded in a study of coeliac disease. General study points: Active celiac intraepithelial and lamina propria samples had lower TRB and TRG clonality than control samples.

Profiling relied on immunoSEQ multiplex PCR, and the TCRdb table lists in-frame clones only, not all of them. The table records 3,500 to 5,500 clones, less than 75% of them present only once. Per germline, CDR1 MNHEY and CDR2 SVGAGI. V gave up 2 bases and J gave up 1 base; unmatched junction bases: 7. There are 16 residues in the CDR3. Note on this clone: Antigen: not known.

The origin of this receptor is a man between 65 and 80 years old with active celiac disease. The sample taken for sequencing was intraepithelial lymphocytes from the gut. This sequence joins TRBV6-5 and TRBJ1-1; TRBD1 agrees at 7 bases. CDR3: CASSYEGAGRNTEAFF. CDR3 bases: TGTGCCAGCAGTTACGAGGGGGCCGGGAGGAACACTGAAGCTTTCTTT.